This T cell receptor (beta chain) came from a study of OX40 agonist ivuxolimab in advanced cancers. Across the whole study: Previous treatment with anti-PD-1, anti-PD-L1 or anti-CTLA-4 therapy was allowed; 40% had received some.

Clones were read by immunoSEQ multiplex PCR, and TCRdb kept only the in-frame ones, dropping some. The sample holds roughly 27,000 clones, approximately 83% seen once. The CDR3 contains 13 residues. Germline V CDR1 and CDR2: LNHDA, SQIVND (reference sequence). Trimming took off 3 bases at V and 7 bases at J, with 12 bases between the two ends. This clonotype was sampled from an adult with an advanced solid tumor such as melanoma, head and neck, liver or kidney cancer. The rearrangement joins TRBV19 to TRBJ1-1; D is undetermined. Sequenced here: CD4+ or CD8+ T cells sorted from blood, sampled in a trial of the OX40 agonist ivuxolimab. In nucleotides, the CDR3 is TGTGCCAGTAGTATCGGTTCCGGGGTTGAAGCTTTCTTT. Amino acids: CASSIGSGVEAFF.